This passage covers 3 T cell receptor beta chains from one sample sequenced in a study of identifying expanded T cells in peripheral blood. Assay used: immunoSEQ multiplex PCR; TCRdb lists only in-frame clones, some missing. The sample gives 95,000 to 100,000 clones, around 88% of which show up once; roughly 15% is in the top ten. Sequencing used blood. These receptors originate from a person aged 18-70 years in good health.

V usage is TRBV5-1 and J usage is TRBJ2-5; D may be TRBD1 (6 bases). V was cut by 4 bases and J by 2 bases, with 12 bases left in between. Germline V gene lookup returns CDR1 SGHRS and CDR2 YFSETQ. The CDR3 is made up of 14 amino acids. The CDR3 DNA sequence: TGCGCCAGCAGCCAGGGGCTGTTACAAGAGACCCAGTACTTC. Its translation is CASSQGLLQETQYF.

In its sample, this clone was seen once. The rearrangement links TRBV11-2 to TRBJ1-2, with D unresolved. Germline lookup yields CDR1 SGHAT and CDR2 FQNNGV. This CDR3 is built from 12 residues. V was cut by 7 bases and J by 5 bases, with 11 bases left in between. The CDR3 reads CASTNDGYGYTF. The CDR3 DNA sequence: TGTGCCAGCACCAACGACGGGTATGGCTACACCTTC.

V is TRBV7-8 and J is TRBJ1-5; no clear D. CDR3 length: 13 amino acids. Per germline, CDR1 SGHVS and CDR2 FQNEAQ. V was pared by 1 base and J by 9 bases, with 10 bases between. CDR3 sequence (DNA): TGTGCCAGCAGCTTAGAGTCAACGGGGCCCCAGCATTTT. Translated, it gives CASSLESTGPQHF.